This is a list of T cell receptor beta chains from one sample in a study of blood T cell repertoires in COVID-19. TCRdb's copy holds only in-frame clones and misses some; the assay was immunoSEQ multiplex PCR. The table records around 220,000 clones, 80% to 90% of them present only once. The source material was peripheral blood. These receptors all come from a man aged 18 to 29 with active or convalescent COVID-19. Each CDR3 is given with its conserved first and last residue. The D gene is left open where the match is weak. The size entry is marked missing in some rows and otherwise reads once, few, many or a size class.

J,V,size,D,DNA,CDR3
TRBJ2-1,TRBV12-3/TRBV12-4,.,.,TGTGCCAGCACCGACATTACCAATGAGCAGTTCTTC,CASTDITNEQFF
TRBJ2-3,TRBV27,.,TRBD2,TGTGCCAGCAGTTCGATAGCGGGAGCGGGGACAGATACGCAGTATTTT,CASSSIAGAGTDTQYF
TRBJ1-6,TRBV5-5,once,.,TGTGCCAGCAGCGTGGACTGGAGCTCCTATAATTCACCCCTCCACTTT,CASSVDWSSYNSPLHF
TRBJ1-4,TRBV20-1,.,.,TGCAGTGCTAGTGCCCAGGGGAGCGAAAAACTGTTTTTT,CSASAQGSEKLFF
TRBJ1-2,TRBV7-9,.,.,TGTGCCAGCAGCTTAGCACAGGGACCTAACTATGGCTACACCTTC,CASSLAQGPNYGYTF
TRBJ2-1,TRBV19,.,.,TGTGCCAGTAGTATGCCTAGCGCTGGATTCTCCTACAATGAGCAGTTCTTC,CASSMPSAGFSYNEQFF
TRBJ2-1,TRBV9,.,.,TGTGCCAGCAGCGGAGGGAGTTTGGAGGGCCTACCGCAGTTCTTC,CASSGGSLEGLPQFF
TRBJ2-3,TRBV5-4,few,TRBD1,TGTGCCAGCAGCCGGGGACAGGGGAGCACAGATACGCAGTATTTT,CASSRGQGSTDTQYF
TRBJ1-3,TRBV6-5,.,TRBD1,TGTGCCAGCAGACAGGGGGCAAATGGAAACACCATATATTTT,CASRQGANGNTIYF
TRBJ2-7,TRBV6-5,few,TRBD2,TGTGCCAGCAGTTACTCAAAAGGGACTAACTACGAGCAGTACTTC,CASSYSKGTNYEQYF